Reported below is one T cell receptor beta chain. Its specificity is unknown. The data are from a study of cytotoxic CD8 clonotypes in ibrutinib-treated CLL. Background on the study: The response samples were taken once patients had been treated for a median of about 12 months, range 6 to 36. Study observations and caveats: Against age-matched healthy donors, baseline clonality ran higher and tracked circulating CD8+ T-cell counts. Baseline levels were approached again at progression, after clonality had risen at ibrutinib response.

Using immunoSEQ multiplex PCR, the repertoire was profiled, and TCRdb retains in-frame clones only, with some absent. This repertoire shows about 310,000 clones, around four fifths found once; its top ten account for over 5%. The sample consisted of PBMCs, taken before ibrutinib treatment. The sequence derives from a human donor with chronic lymphocytic leukemia.

CDR3: CASSLGRDWDYEQYF. DNA of the CDR3: TGTGCCAGCAGCTTAGGGCGGGATTGGGATTACGAGCAGTACTTC. The rearrangement uses TRBV11-2 and TRBJ2-7, with D possibly matching TRBD2 (6 bases). Deletions cut 1 base from V and 4 bases from J, with 14 bases between. The germline V gene encodes CDR1 SGHAT and CDR2 FQNNGV. CDR3 length equals 15 residues.